These 31 T cell receptor beta chains originate from one sample sequenced in a study of radiation and T cells in renal cell carcinoma. Sample time point: blood 2 weeks post-SBRT. As for treatment: 15 Gy SBRT to primary tumor, nephrectomy 4 weeks later. The assay was immunoSEQ multiplex PCR, and TCRdb's table has in-frame clones only and misses some. This table has roughly 140,000 clones, roughly 90% appearing once. Specimen: blood, collected from a patient whose treatment included radiotherapy and nephrectomy. These receptors all come from a woman aged 50 to 60 with renal cell carcinoma.

This chain uses TRBV2 with TRBJ2-1; 9 positions agree with TRBD2. Germline V gene data show CDR1 as SNHLY and CDR2 as FYNNEI. There are 15 residues in the CDR3. With V trimmed by 5 bases and J by 8 bases, 10 bases remained unmatched. This chain's CDR3 is CASSTRSGGPHEQFF. The CDR3 nucleotides are TGTGCCAGCAGTACACGGAGCGGGGGGCCACATGAGCAGTTCTTC.

The chain carries TRBV9 and TRBJ1-1; a weak D match, TRBD1 (6 bases). V shed 4 bases and J shed 6 bases, with 16 bases lying between them. This CDR3 comprises 14 residues. CDR1 and CDR2 (germline): SGDLS, YYNGEE. The CDR3 loop is CASSPELGTSEAFF. The CDR3 region has the DNA TGTGCCAGCAGCCCAGAACTAGGGACATCTGAAGCTTTCTTT.

The rearrangement links TRBV7-9 to TRBJ2-1; a possible D gene is TRBD2 (5 bases). CDR3 length: 15 amino acids. CDR1 and CDR2 from the germline V gene are SEHNR and FQNEAQ (reference sequence). Trimming removed 6 bases at V and 5 bases at J, with 17 bases between. The CDR3, as DNA: TGTGCCAGCAGTGCGACCCTCGGGATTAACAATGAGCAGTTCTTC. This translates into CASSATLGINNEQFF.

In its sample, this clone was seen once. The chain links TRBV7-3 to TRBJ1-1, with 8 bases fitting TRBD1. The V gene's germline CDR1 is SGHTA and CDR2 FQGTGA. J gave up 5 bases and V 4 bases, and 6 bases lay outside the gene matches. This CDR3 has 14 residues. The CDR3 region is CASSSQGARTEAFF. CDR3 in DNA: TGTGCCAGCAGCTCTCAGGGGGCGCGAACTGAAGCTTTCTTT.

About this clone: The germline gene is not matched at one end of the junction; a read error may be the cause. The V and J genes are TRBV10-3 and TRBJ1-2, with D maybe TRBD1 (6 bases). Germline CDR1 reads ENHRY; CDR2 reads SYGVKD. The CDR3 loop spans 12 amino acids. CDR3 bases: TGTGCCATCAGTCCGCCGACAGGCCCCGCGGGATTC. Translation: CAISPPTGPAGF.

The rearrangement uses TRBV6-5 and TRBJ1-6, with 8 bases matching TRBD1. CDR3 length equals 15 residues. Unmatched junction bases numbered 10, after V lost 5 bases and J lost 10 bases. Germline loops: CDR1 MNHEY, CDR2 SVGAGI. The CDR3 coding sequence is TGTGCCAGCAGTCGAGACAGGGGAAGATTCTCACCCCTCCACTTT. Protein product: CASSRDRGRFSPLHF.

V is TRBV6-5 and J is TRBJ1-6; D perhaps matches TRBD1 (5 bases). Germline loops: CDR1 MNHEY, CDR2 SVGAGI. Trimming removed 6 bases from V and 10 bases from J, with 13 bases in between. This CDR3 spans 13 amino acids. The CDR3: CASRQEGMSPLHF. DNA of the CDR3: TGTGCCAGCAGACAGGAGGGGATGTCACCCCTCCACTTT.

The chain has TRBV6-5 and TRBJ1-1; D may be TRBD1 (5 bases). This CDR3 region has 16 residues. Germline lookup yields CDR1 MNHEY and CDR2 SVGAGI. Between the trimmed V and J ends, which lost 0 bases and 0 bases, there was a span of 11 bases. The CDR3 loop reads CASSYSFVRVNTEAFF. The CDR3 DNA is TGTGCCAGCAGTTACTCGTTTGTCAGGGTGAACACTGAAGCTTTCTTT.

The V call is TRBV19, the J call TRBJ2-7; 10 bases align to TRBD1. The germline V gene encodes CDR1 LNHDA and CDR2 SQIVND (reference sequence). The CDR3 consists of 13 residues. V shed 6 bases, J shed 6 bases, and the junction held 5 bases outside the gene matches. This CDR3 reads CASRGDRGSEQYF. As DNA, the CDR3 is TGTGCCAGTAGGGGGGACAGGGGAAGCGAGCAGTACTTC.

This chain uses TRBV5-5 with TRBJ2-1; D gene unclear. The CDR3 is 14 amino acids. V was clipped by 1 base and J by 6 bases, with 11 bases between them. CDR1 is SGHKS and CDR2 is YYEKEE in the germline V gene (reference sequence). The DNA of the CDR3 is TGTGCCAGCAGCTTGAATGGTTTGGGCAATGAGCAGTTCTTC. Translated, it gives CASSLNGLGNEQFF.

V and J are TRBV6-5 and TRBJ2-1; TRBD1 might be the D (5 bases). Germline CDR1 MNHEY, CDR2 SVGAGI. Trimming removed 2 bases from V and 7 bases from J, with 15 bases in between. The CDR3 consists of 15 residues. CDR3 sequence reads: CASSYEAGRVNEQFF. CDR3 nucleotide sequence: TGTGCCAGCAGTTACGAGGCAGGGCGAGTTAATGAGCAGTTCTTC.

J is TRBJ2-2 and V is TRBV7-9; D is unclear. V was trimmed by 1 base and J by 5 bases, leaving 11 bases between them. CDR1 is SEHNR and CDR2 is FQNEAQ in the germline V gene (reference sequence). The CDR3 runs 15 residues. CDR3 nucleotide sequence: TGTGCCAGCAGCTTAGATTGGGAAGCGACCGGGGAGCTGTTTTTT. Its protein product is CASSLDWEATGELFF.

A single count supports this clone. The gene calls are TRBV12-5 and TRBJ1-4; the D gene is possibly TRBD1 (5 bases). CDR1 and CDR2 from the germline V gene are LGHNT and FRNRAP. The CDR3 length is 18 residues. Trimming removed 4 bases from V and 7 bases from J, with 25 bases in between. CDR3 bases: TGTGCTAGTGGTTCGAACCCAGGGACGATCGGTTTTGGTGAAAAACTGTTTTTT. Protein product: CASGSNPGTIGFGEKLFF. The variable domain in full, with the rest retrieved from reference TRBV12-5 and TRBJ1-4, is DARVTQTPRHKVTEMGQEVTMRCQPILGHNTVFWYRQTMMQGLELLAYFRNRAPLDDSGMPKDRFSAEMPDATLATLKIQPSEPRDSAVYFCASGSNPGTIGFGEKLFFGSGTQLSVL.

The chain carries TRBV7-2 and TRBJ1-4; D is perhaps TRBD1 (5 bases). CDR3 size: 16 residues. Trimming took off 5 bases at V and 8 bases at J, with 21 bases between the two ends. The germline CDR1 and CDR2 sequences are SGHTA and FQGNSA. Written as DNA, the CDR3 is TGTGCCAGCAGCCCTAGCCCGACGGGGGTAGGGGAAAAACTGTTTTTT. Its protein product is CASSPSPTGVGEKLFF.

The chain has TRBV5-4 and TRBJ2-3; 8 bases map to TRBD1. The germline V gene encodes CDR1 SGHNT and CDR2 YYREEE (reference sequence). With 2 bases clipped from V and 5 bases from J, the junction kept 1 base outside the gene matches. The CDR3 is made up of 13 amino acids. The chain's CDR3 is CASSLTGGDTQYF. The CDR3 region has the DNA TGTGCCAGCAGCTTAACAGGGGGAGATACGCAGTATTTT.

As for this clone: Mismatch with germline at one junction end may stem from a read error. The J gene is TRBJ2-7, the V gene TRBV15; D possibly corresponds to TRBD2 (6 bases). The germline V gene has CDR1 LNHNV and CDR2 YYDKDF (reference sequence). CDR3 length: 15 amino acids. CDR3 sequence (DNA): TGTGCCACCAGCCGAGAGACCCCGGGGGTTTACGAGCAGTACTTC. Amino acids: CATSRETPGVYEQYF.

V gene TRBV4-2 combines with J gene TRBJ1-1; D is undetermined. V gave up 4 bases and J gave up 7 bases, with 10 bases separating them. There are 12 residues in the CDR3. Germline V CDR1 and CDR2: LGHNA, YNFKEQ. This chain's CDR3 is CASSRLGYEAFF. Written as DNA, the CDR3 is TGTGCCAGCAGCCGGCTAGGTTATGAAGCTTTCTTT.

This clone was found a few times. The V and J genes are TRBV29-1 and TRBJ1-1; D is unclear. Looked up from germline, CDR1 is SQVTM and CDR2 is ANQGSEA. This CDR3 is built from 14 residues. Trimming shortened V by 0 bases and J by 4 bases, and 12 bases separated the two germline ends. CDR3 sequence reads: CSVEDQERVTEAFF. The CDR3 DNA reads as TGCAGCGTTGAAGATCAAGAGAGAGTCACTGAAGCTTTCTTT.

The chain couples TRBV18 to TRBJ1-2; 10 nucleotides agree with TRBD1. Germline values: CDR1 KGHSH, CDR2 LQKENI. CDR3 length: 15 amino acids. The J segment lost 4 bases and the V segment lost 6 bases, leaving 8 bases of the junction unmatched. The DNA of the CDR3 is TGTGCCAGCTCGGGCGGACAGGGGGTAGTCTATGGCTACACCTTC. Translated: CASSGGQGVVYGYTF.

The rearrangement joins TRBV19 to TRBJ1-2; D perhaps matches TRBD1 (6 bases). This CDR3 has 12 residues. V gave up 3 bases and J gave up 4 bases, with 6 bases separating them. CDR1 is LNHDA and CDR2 is SQIVND in the germline V gene (reference sequence). The CDR3 here is CASSIRGYGYTF. CDR3 coding DNA: TGTGCCAGTAGTATCAGGGGCTATGGCTACACCTTC.

The chain employs TRBV2 and TRBJ1-5; perhaps TRBD1 as D (6 bases). V gave up 8 bases and J gave up 6 bases, with 14 bases separating them. This CDR3 is built from 13 residues. Per the germline V gene, CDR1 is SNHLY and CDR2 is FYNNEI. The CDR3, as DNA: TGTGCCAGCGCCGGGGGGCCGGTTCAGCCCCAGCATTTT. Residues: CASAGGPVQPQHF.

The gene calls are TRBV6-1 and TRBJ1-1; a weak D match, TRBD1 (5 bases). In germline, CDR1 is MNHNS, CDR2 SASEGT. There are 13 residues in the CDR3. V dropped 6 bases and J dropped 0 bases, with 8 bases sitting between them. This CDR3 is CASRGRVNTEAFF. In DNA, the CDR3 is TGTGCCAGCAGGGGACGGGTGAACACTGAAGCTTTCTTT.

This rearrangement joins TRBV5-1 to TRBJ2-1; 12 nucleotides match TRBD2. Germline V lookup: CDR1 SGHRS, CDR2 YFSETQ. V gave up 4 bases and J gave up 8 bases; unmatched junction bases: 7. This CDR3 region has 15 residues. CDR3 nucleotide sequence: TGCGCCAGCAGCCGATGGACTAGCGGGGTGGATGAGCAGTTCTTC. Encoded protein: CASSRWTSGVDEQFF.

The V call is TRBV28, the J call TRBJ1-3; D remains ambiguous. Germline CDR1 is MDHEN and CDR2 is SYDVKM. The CDR3 spans 14 residues. The V gene lost 6 bases and the J gene lost 4 bases, with 13 bases spanning the gap. CDR3 protein: CASSLVGRGNTIYF. Written as DNA, the CDR3 is TGTGCCAGCAGCCTCGTCGGGAGAGGAAACACCATATATTTT. Based on the CDR3 plus reference TRBV28 and TRBJ1-3, the full variable domain is DVKVTQSSRYLVKRTGEKVFLECVQDMDHENMFWYRQDPGLGLRLIYFSYDVKMKEKGDIPEGYSVSREKKERFSLILESASTNQTSMYLCASSLVGRGNTIYFGEGSWLTVV.

V gene TRBV19 combines with J gene TRBJ1-2; D unresolved. This CDR3 is built from 14 residues. The V gene's germline CDR1 is LNHDA and CDR2 SQIVND (reference sequence). V was shortened by 6 bases and J by 6 bases, with 17 bases between the two germline ends. As DNA, the CDR3 is TGTGCCAGTAGGACGGACGGGGTTGTAGATGGCTACACCTTC. Encoded protein: CASRTDGVVDGYTF.

The CDR3 sequence: CASSQDRVNSPLHF. CDR3 coding DNA: TGCGCCAGCAGCCAGGACAGGGTTAATTCACCCCTCCACTTT. The chain is built from TRBV4-3 and TRBJ1-6; 8 bases map to TRBD1. The CDR3 contains 14 residues. CDR1 and CDR2 (germline): LGHNA, YSLEER. Trimming cost V 3 bases and J 6 bases; bases outside gene matches: 1.

This rearrangement joins TRBV7-2 to TRBJ2-7; TRBD2 agrees at 8 bases. J gave up 0 bases and V 5 bases, and 6 bases lay outside the gene matches. Germline V gene data show CDR1 as SGHTA and CDR2 as FQGNSA. The CDR3 loop spans 15 amino acids. CDR3 sequence reads: CASSQAGGPSYEQYF. The CDR3 DNA is TGTGCCAGCAGCCAGGCGGGGGGCCCCTCCTACGAGCAGTACTTC.

This clone was recorded once. The rearrangement joins TRBV7-3 to TRBJ1-5, with 8 bases matching TRBD1. The CDR3 runs 17 residues. Looked up from germline, CDR1 is SGHTA and CDR2 is FQGTGA. V lost 5 bases to trimming and J lost 7 bases; unmatched junction nucleotides: 16. CDR3 bases: TGTGCCAGCAGCAGCCTATCTAACGGGACAGGAAAGCAGCCCCAGCATTTT. Residues: CASSSLSNGTGKQPQHF.

The rearrangement links TRBV11-2 to TRBJ1-1; D may be TRBD1 (6 bases). V lost 3 bases and J 6 bases, leaving 20 bases between the germline ends. CDR3 length: 16 residues. From germline, CDR1 is SGHAT and CDR2 FQNNGV. The CDR3 sequence is CASSLRSGVLDSEAFF. For the CDR3, the DNA is TGTGCCAGCAGCTTGAGATCAGGGGTTCTGGATTCTGAAGCTTTCTTT.

The rearrangement links TRBV7-9 to TRBJ2-4, with 8 bases identical to TRBD1. Germline CDR1 reads SEHNR; CDR2 reads FQNEAQ (reference sequence). Unmatched junction bases numbered 10, after V lost 3 bases and J lost 0 bases. The CDR3 runs to 18 residues. CDR3 sequence: CASSLGDRTSLAKNIQYF. For the CDR3, the DNA is TGTGCCAGCAGCTTGGGGGACAGGACAAGTCTAGCCAAAAACATTCAGTACTTC. Full variable domain (missing parts from reference TRBV7-9 and TRBJ2-4): DTGVSQNPRHKITKRGQNVTFRCDPISEHNRLYWYRQTLGQGPEFLTYFQNEAQLEKSRLLSDRFSAERPKGSFSTLEIQRTEQGDSAMYLCASSLGDRTSLAKNIQYFGAGTRLSVL.

This clone appeared a few times. The rearrangement links TRBV19 to TRBJ1-1; maybe TRBD1 (6 bases). The CDR3 is made up of 15 amino acids. Germline V gene data show CDR1 as LNHDA and CDR2 as SQIVND (reference sequence). The ends were cut back, 3 bases at V and 2 bases at J, with 13 bases in the middle. For the CDR3, the DNA is TGTGCCAGTAGTATCAGTCCGGACAGAAACACTGAAGCTTTCTTT. This encodes CASSISPDRNTEAFF.